Listed here is a single T cell receptor (beta chain). The target antigen is unknown. This may arise from a read error, as a much more abundant clone is one base away. Other DNA sequences in the same sample also yield this CDR3. This table comes from immunoSEQ multiplex PCR, and its TCRdb copy is limited to in-frame clones, with some not included. The sample shows around 500,000 clones, 60% to 85% of them seen only once. These data come from a study of shared clonotypes between healthy human individuals. The study, taken as a whole, reports: Among donors, clonotype sharing was expected to be affected by sequencing depth.

The length of the CDR3 is 15 residues. The germline V gene has CDR1 MDHEN and CDR2 SYDVKM. The sequencing sample was made of PBMCs. The TCR comes from a woman aged 40 to 50 in good health. Some clones in this sample may be carry-over from other donors' samples. This sequence joins TRBV28 and TRBJ1-6; TRBD1 matches at 8 bases. DNA of the CDR3: TGTGCCAGCAGTTTCTGGACAGGGAGAATTCCGGCCCTCCACTTC. Protein product: CASSFWTGRIPALHF. Filled out from reference TRBV28 and TRBJ1-6, the complete variable domain reads DVKVTQSSRYLVKRTGEKVFLECVQDMDHENMFWYRQDPGLGLRLIYFSYDVKMKEKGDIPEGYSVSREKKERFSLILESASTNQTSMYLCASSFWTGRIPALHFGNGTRLTVT.